This passage covers 5 T cell receptor beta chains from one sample sequenced in a study of CD8 T cells in ankylosing spondylitis. The study's findings and limits: Several highly homologous variants made up a TCR beta motif, and this motif appeared characteristic of ankylosing spondylitis blood.

Their antigens remain unidentified. TCRdb fed the 5' RACE reads into MiXCR, producing one record per CDR3 protein. There are roughly 440,000 distinct CDR3 sequences in the sample; 15% to 20% occur only once, and just over 1% lies in the top ten. Source material: blood, either unsorted or a sorted T cell fraction (not recorded which). The receptors derive from a male donor with ankylosing spondylitis.

This clonotype was seen only once. The rearrangement uses TRBV6-1 and TRBJ1-5; D unclear. CDR3 length: 14 amino acids. Trimming shortened V by 2 bases and J by 5 bases, and 10 bases separated the two germline ends. The germline V gene encodes CDR1 MNHNS and CDR2 SASEGT. DNA for the CDR3: TGTGCCAGCAGTGAATGGGCCCCTCATCAGCCCCAGCATTTT. Amino acids: CASSEWAPHQPQHF.

This chain links TRBV11-3 with TRBJ2-5, with 12 positions matching TRBD2. The CDR3 loop spans 17 amino acids. J lost 3 bases, V lost 8 bases, and 13 bases had no gene match. In germline, CDR1 is SGHNT, CDR2 YENEEA. CDR3 DNA sequence: TGTGCCAGCCAAGATGGGGCTAGCGGGGGGGTTGAAGAGACCCAGTACTTC. Translating gives CASQDGASGGVEETQYF.

The sample holds a few counts of this clonotype. The CDR3 coding sequence is TGTGCCAGCTCACCCACGGCGGGGTCCTATGGCTACACCTTC. Translating it yields CASSPTAGSYGYTF. J is TRBJ1-2 and V is TRBV18; D is uncertain. This CDR3 spans 14 amino acids. V was pared by 3 bases and J by 4 bases, with 12 bases between. Germline loops: CDR1 KGHSH, CDR2 LQKENI.

Ten or more counts support this clonotype. The V and J genes are TRBV20-1 and TRBJ1-2; 7 bases agree with TRBD1. Germline loops: CDR1 DFQATT, CDR2 SNEGSKA (reference sequence). The V segment lost 0 bases and the J segment 10 bases; nucleotides outside the gene matches: 5. This CDR3 has 12 amino acids. The CDR3 region is CSAREGQPSYTF. The CDR3 DNA reads as TGCAGTGCTAGAGAGGGACAGCCTTCCTACACCTTC.

The chain couples TRBV5-1 to TRBJ2-1; D is undetermined. Germline V gives CDR1 SGHRS, CDR2 YFSETQ. Trimming pared 5 bases from V and 0 bases from J, leaving 21 bases between. The CDR3 totals 18 residues. The CDR3: CASRRGGIDFSSYNEQFF. CDR3 in DNA: TGCGCCAGCAGAAGAGGTGGAATAGATTTTAGCTCCTACAATGAGCAGTTCTTC.